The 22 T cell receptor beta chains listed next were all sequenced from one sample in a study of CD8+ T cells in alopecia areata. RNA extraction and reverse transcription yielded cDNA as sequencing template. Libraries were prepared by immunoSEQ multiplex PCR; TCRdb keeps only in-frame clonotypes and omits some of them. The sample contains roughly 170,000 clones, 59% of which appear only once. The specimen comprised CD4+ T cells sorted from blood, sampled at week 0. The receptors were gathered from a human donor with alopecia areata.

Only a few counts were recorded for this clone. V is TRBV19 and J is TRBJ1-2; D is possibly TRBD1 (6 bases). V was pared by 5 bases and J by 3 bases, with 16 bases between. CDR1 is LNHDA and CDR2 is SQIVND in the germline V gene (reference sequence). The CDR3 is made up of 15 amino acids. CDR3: CASSAHRALDYGYTF. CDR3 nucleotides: TGTGCCAGTAGTGCCCACAGGGCGCTAGACTATGGCTACACCTTC.

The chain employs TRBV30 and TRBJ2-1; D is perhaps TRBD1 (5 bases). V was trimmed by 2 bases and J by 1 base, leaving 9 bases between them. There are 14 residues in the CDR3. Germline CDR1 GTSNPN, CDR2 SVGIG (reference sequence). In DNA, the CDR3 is TGTGCCTGGAGTATAAGGGGATCCTACAATGAGCAGTTCTTC. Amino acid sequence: CAWSIRGSYNEQFF.

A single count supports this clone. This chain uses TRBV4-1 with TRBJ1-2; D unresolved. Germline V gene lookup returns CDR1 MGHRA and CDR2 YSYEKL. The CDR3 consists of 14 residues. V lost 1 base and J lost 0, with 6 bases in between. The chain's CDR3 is CASSQGQTNYGYTF. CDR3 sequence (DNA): TGCGCCAGCAGCCAAGGTCAGACTAACTATGGCTACACCTTC.

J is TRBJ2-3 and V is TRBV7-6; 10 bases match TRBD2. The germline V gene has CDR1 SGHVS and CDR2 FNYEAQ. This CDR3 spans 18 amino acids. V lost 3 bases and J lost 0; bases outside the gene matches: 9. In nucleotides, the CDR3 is TGTGCCAGCAGCTTGGTACTAGCGGGGAAGTCTAGCACAGATACGCAGTATTTT. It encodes CASSLVLAGKSSTDTQYF.

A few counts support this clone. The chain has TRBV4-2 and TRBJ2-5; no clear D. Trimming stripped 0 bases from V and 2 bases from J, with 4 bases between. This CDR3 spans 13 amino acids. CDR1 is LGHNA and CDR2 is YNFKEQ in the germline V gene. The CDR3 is CASSQEGQETQYF. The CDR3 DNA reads TGTGCCAGCAGCCAAGAGGGACAAGAGACCCAGTACTTC.

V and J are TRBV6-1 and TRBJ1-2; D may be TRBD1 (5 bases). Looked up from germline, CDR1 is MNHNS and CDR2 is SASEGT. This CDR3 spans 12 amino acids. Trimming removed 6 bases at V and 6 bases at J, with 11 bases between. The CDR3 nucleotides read TGTGCCAGCAGCACAACGACAGATGGCTACACCTTC. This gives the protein CASSTTTDGYTF.

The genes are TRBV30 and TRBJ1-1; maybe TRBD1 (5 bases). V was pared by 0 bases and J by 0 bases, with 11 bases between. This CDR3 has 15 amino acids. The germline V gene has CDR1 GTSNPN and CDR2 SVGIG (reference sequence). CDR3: CAWSVQGEMNTEAFF. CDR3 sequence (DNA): TGTGCCTGGAGTGTACAAGGGGAGATGAACACTGAAGCTTTCTTT.

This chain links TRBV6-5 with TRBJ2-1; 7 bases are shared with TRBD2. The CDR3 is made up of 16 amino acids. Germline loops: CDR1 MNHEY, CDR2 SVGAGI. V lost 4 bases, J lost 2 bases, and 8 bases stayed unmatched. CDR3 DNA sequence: TGTGCCAGCAGTTCCTCCATGGGGGGGGCCTACAATGAGCAGTTCTTC. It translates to CASSSSMGGAYNEQFF.

In DNA form, the CDR3 reads TGTGCCAGCAGTTTATCGGGGAAGACTGAAGCTTTCTTT. This sequence encodes CASSLSGKTEAFF. The gene calls are TRBV6-5 and TRBJ1-1; no clear D gene. Trimming removed 4 bases at V and 5 bases at J, with 11 bases between. The germline V gene encodes CDR1 MNHEY and CDR2 SVGAGI. CDR3 size: 13 residues.

CDR3 amino acids: CASSPGRGRAGELFF. The CDR3 DNA is TGTGCCAGCAGCCCGGGGAGGGGGCGGGCCGGGGAGCTGTTTTTT. The chain uses TRBV28 and TRBJ2-2; either TRBD1 or TRBD2 may supply D (7 bases each). The CDR3 extends over 15 amino acids. Germline loops: CDR1 MDHEN, CDR2 SYDVKM. The V end lost 6 bases, the J end lost 6 bases, and 17 bases lay between the germline ends.

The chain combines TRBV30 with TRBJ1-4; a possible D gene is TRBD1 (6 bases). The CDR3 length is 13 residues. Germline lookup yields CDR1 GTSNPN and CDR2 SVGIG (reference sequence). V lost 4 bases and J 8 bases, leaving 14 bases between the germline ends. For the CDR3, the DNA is TGTGCCTGGAACACACAGGGTGGCGAAAAACTGTTTTTT. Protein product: CAWNTQGGEKLFF.

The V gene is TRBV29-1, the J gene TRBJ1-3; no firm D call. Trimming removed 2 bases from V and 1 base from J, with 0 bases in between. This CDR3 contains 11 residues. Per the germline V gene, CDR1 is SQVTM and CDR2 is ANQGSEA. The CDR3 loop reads CSVESGNTIYF. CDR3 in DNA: TGCAGCGTTGAATCTGGAAACACCATATATTTT.

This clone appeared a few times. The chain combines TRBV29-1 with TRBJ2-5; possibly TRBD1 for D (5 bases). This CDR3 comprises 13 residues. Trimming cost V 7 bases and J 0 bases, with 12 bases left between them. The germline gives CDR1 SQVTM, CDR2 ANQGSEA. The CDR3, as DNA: TGCAGCGGGGCGGCAGGGCACCAAGAGACCCAGTACTTC. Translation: CSGAAGHQETQYF.

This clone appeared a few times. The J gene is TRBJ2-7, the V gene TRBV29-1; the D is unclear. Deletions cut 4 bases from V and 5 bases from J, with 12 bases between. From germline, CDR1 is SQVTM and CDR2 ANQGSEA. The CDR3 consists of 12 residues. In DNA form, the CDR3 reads TGCAGCGTTGTACTTCTTCCCCACGAGCAGTACTTC. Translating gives CSVVLLPHEQYF.

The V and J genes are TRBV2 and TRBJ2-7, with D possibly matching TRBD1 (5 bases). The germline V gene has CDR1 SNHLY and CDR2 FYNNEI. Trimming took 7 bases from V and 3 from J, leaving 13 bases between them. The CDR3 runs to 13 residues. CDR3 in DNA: TGTGCCAGCAAGTTCCAGGGTAACTACGAGCAGTACTTC. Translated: CASKFQGNYEQYF.

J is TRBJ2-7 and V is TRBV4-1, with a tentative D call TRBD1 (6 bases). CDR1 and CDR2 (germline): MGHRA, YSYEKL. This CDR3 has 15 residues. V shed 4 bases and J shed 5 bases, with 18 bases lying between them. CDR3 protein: CASSPRVGGAHEQYF. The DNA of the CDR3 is TGCGCCAGCAGCCCTCGTGTTGGGGGCGCCCACGAGCAGTACTTC.

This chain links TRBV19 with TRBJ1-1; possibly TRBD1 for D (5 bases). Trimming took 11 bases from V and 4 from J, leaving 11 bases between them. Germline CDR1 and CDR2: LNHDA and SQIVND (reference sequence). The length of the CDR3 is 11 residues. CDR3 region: CAHPGGTEAFF. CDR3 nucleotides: TGTGCCCACCCCGGGGGCACTGAAGCTTTCTTT.

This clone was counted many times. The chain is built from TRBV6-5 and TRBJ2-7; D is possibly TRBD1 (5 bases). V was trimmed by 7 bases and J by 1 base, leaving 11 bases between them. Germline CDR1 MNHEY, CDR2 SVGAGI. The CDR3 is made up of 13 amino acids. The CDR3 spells CASTPGRSYEQYF. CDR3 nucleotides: TGTGCCAGCACCCCAGGGCGGTCCTACGAGCAGTACTTC.

CDR3 in DNA: TGTGCCTGGAGTACCGCCGGGACTAGCGGGGAATCGTACTACGAGCAGTACTTC. Protein sequence: CAWSTAGTSGESYYEQYF. The chain carries TRBV30 and TRBJ2-5, with 13 bases that match TRBD2. With the DNA end fitting TRBJ2-7 better, the J assignment may be wrong. This CDR3 comprises 18 residues. CDR1 GTSNPN and CDR2 SVGIG come from the germline V gene (reference sequence).

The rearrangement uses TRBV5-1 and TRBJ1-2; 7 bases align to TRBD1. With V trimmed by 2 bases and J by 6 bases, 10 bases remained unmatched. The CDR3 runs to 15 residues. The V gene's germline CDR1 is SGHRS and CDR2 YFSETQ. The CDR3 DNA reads TGCGCCAGCAGCTTCAGATCCGCCGGGACAGATGGCTACACCTTC. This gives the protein CASSFRSAGTDGYTF.

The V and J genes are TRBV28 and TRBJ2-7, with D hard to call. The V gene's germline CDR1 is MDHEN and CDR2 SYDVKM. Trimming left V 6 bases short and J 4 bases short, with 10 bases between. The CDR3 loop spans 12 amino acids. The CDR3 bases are TGTGCCAGCAGGCACGCCCAATACGAGCAGTACTTC. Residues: CASRHAQYEQYF. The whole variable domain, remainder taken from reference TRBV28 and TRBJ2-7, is DVKVTQSSRYLVKRTGEKVFLECVQDMDHENMFWYRQDPGLGLRLIYFSYDVKMKEKGDIPEGYSVSREKKERFSLILESASTNQTSMYLCASRHAQYEQYFGPGTRLTVT.

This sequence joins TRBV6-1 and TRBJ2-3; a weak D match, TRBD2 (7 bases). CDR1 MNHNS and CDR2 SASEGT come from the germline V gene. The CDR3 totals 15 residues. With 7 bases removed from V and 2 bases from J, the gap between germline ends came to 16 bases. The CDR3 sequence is CASNSRGGYTDTQYF. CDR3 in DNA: TGTGCCAGCAATTCCCGCGGGGGCTACACAGATACGCAGTATTTT.